These 10 T cell receptor beta chains share one sample of origin, sequenced in a study of CD8+ T cells in alopecia areata. Extraction of RNA preceded its reverse transcription into cDNA, which served as the sequencing template. This table comes from immunoSEQ multiplex PCR, and its TCRdb copy is limited to in-frame clones, with some not included. The repertoire consists of around 300,000 clones, none detected only once. Sorting of pooled cutaneous lymph node cells used CD4, CD8alpha, NKG2D, NKG2ACE and other markers. Sequencing was carried out using CD4+ T cells sorted from a lymph node. The receptors were gathered from a C3H/HeJ mouse with alopecia areata. The mouse line has the MHC haplotype H2-k.

Comment on this clone: The gene names here belong to mouse. The read comes to an end 4 residues before the CDR3 does, leaving the germline J gene to fill in the end. The chain employs TRBV13-3 and TRBJ2-5; TRBD2 agrees at 12 bases. CDR3 length equals 17 residues. The germline V gene has CDR1 NNHDY and CDR2 SYVADS. With 3 bases clipped from V and 1 base from J, the junction kept 6 bases outside the gene matches. CDR3 bases read: TGTGCCAGCAGTGGCCGACTGGGGGGGCGCGACCAAGAC. It specifies CASSGRLGGRDQD. The whole CDR3 reads CASSGRLGGRDQDTQYF.

As to this clone: Genes here carry mouse names. The observed sequence ends 4 residues before the CDR3 terminus, with the missing tail filled in from the germline J gene. V and J are TRBV13-1 and TRBJ2-7; D call uncertain. This CDR3 is 13 amino acids long. CDR1 and CDR2 from the germline V gene are NSHNY and SYGAGN. The covered CDR3 bases are TGTGCCAGCAGTGATGCATCCAAGTAT. Translation gives CASSDASKY. The whole CDR3 region reads CASSDASKYEQYF.

This clone was observed many times. Mouse germline and gene names are used. The read terminates 4 residues ahead of where the CDR3 ends, so the germline J gene completes it. Different DNA sequences within this sample yield the same CDR3. This rearrangement joins TRBV17 to TRBJ2-2, with D perhaps matching TRBD2 (6 bases). Germline CDR1 MNHDT, CDR2 YYDKIL. V lost 0 bases to trimming and J lost 0 bases, with 8 bases between them. The CDR3 is made up of 16 amino acids. CDR3 sequence reads: CASSRDWGANTGQLYF. The CDR3 bases that were read are TGTGCTAGCAGTAGAGACTGGGGTGCAAACACCGGG.

Points on this clone: Gene names follow the mouse nomenclature. Read data end 4 residues before the CDR3 end; the end is taken from the germline J gene. The same CDR3 is also encoded by other DNA sequences in this sample. The gene calls are TRBV19 and TRBJ2-1; weak D call: TRBD2 (6 bases). The germline V gene encodes CDR1 FNHDT and CDR2 SITEND (reference sequence). Trimming cost V 3 bases and J 1 base, with 8 bases left between them. CDR3 length: 14 amino acids. The sequenced part of the CDR3 DNA is TGTGCCAGCAGTACCGGGGGGAACTATGCT. Translating it yields CASSTGGNYA. The entire CDR3 reads CASSTGGNYAEQFF.

This clone has more than one count but fewer than ten. The gene symbols are mouse symbols. With the read ending 4 residues before the CDR3 end, the germline J gene is used to fill in that end. This chain joins TRBV19 and TRBJ2-4, with 10 bases matching TRBD2. The CDR3 is made up of 16 amino acids. V gave up 4 bases and J gave up 0 bases; unmatched junction bases: 5. Germline V lookup: CDR1 FNHDT, CDR2 SITEND (reference sequence). This CDR3 reads CASSPGLGASQNTLYF. CDR3 DNA (partial): TGTGCCAGCAGTCCCGGACTGGGGGCTAGTCAAAAC.

Note on this clone: The genes and germline here are from mouse. The read terminates 4 residues ahead of where the CDR3 ends, so the germline J gene completes it. The rearrangement links TRBV29 to TRBJ2-1; TRBD1 matches 8 bases. The CDR3 covers 14 residues. The germline CDR1 and CDR2 sequences are MSHET and SYDVDS. V dropped 5 bases and J dropped 4; count of bases not matched to a gene: 4. The DNA read from the CDR3 is TGTGCTAGCAGTCCCCGGGACAGGTATGCT. Its protein is CASSPRDRYA. The CDR3 in full is CASSPRDRYAEQFF.

Comments on this clone: The gene names given are mouse names. The read gets to within 4 residues of the CDR3 end, and the germline J gene fills in the rest. The rearrangement links TRBV17 to TRBJ1-2, with D possibly being TRBD1 (5 bases). Germline CDR1 reads MNHDT; CDR2 reads YYDKIL. The CDR3 has 13 amino acids. Trimming took off 3 bases at V and 0 bases at J, with 5 bases between the two ends. Incomplete CDR3 DNA: TGTGCTAGCAGTAGGACAGCAAACTCC. Its translation: CASSRTANS. The CDR3 in full is CASSRTANSDYTF.

Notes on this clone: Gene names refer to mouse genes. The CDR3 is cut off 4 residues early in the read; its end comes from the germline J gene. This sequence joins TRBV13-1 and TRBJ1-1; 11 positions match TRBD1. Looked up from germline, CDR1 is NSHNY and CDR2 is SYGAGN. This CDR3 contains 16 residues. Incomplete CDR3 DNA: TGTGCCAGCAGTGATGGGACAGGGGGCGCAAGGACA. Translated: CASSDGTGGART. The CDR3, in full, reads CASSDGTGGARTEVFF.

This clone was detected only a few times. The listed genes are named as in mouse. The CDR3 sequence is CASGDVDWGGYEQYF. The sequenced part of the CDR3 DNA is TGTGCCAGCGGTGATGTGGACTGGGGGGGCTAT. The rearrangement links TRBV13-2 to TRBJ2-7; TRBD2 matches at 12 bases. The read is 4 residues too short to cover the CDR3 end, so that end is filled in from the germline J gene. CDR3 size: 15 residues. The germline V gene has CDR1 NNHNN and CDR2 SYGAGS (reference sequence). V shed 0 bases, J shed 3 bases, and the junction held 1 base outside the gene matches.

This clone has a handful of counts. Genes here carry mouse names. The read ends 4 residues shy of where the CDR3 ends; the end is completed using the germline J gene. The rearrangement joins TRBV19 to TRBJ1-1, with D possibly TRBD1 on 6 matching bases. The CDR3 is 13 residues long. Germline loops: CDR1 FNHDT, CDR2 SITEND (reference sequence). Between the trimmed V and J ends, which lost 6 bases and 3 bases, there was a span of 12 bases. Here the CDR3 reads CASTPGQHTEVFF. The sequenced part of the CDR3 DNA is TGTGCCAGCACCCCGGGACAACACACA. Variable domain in full (rest from reference TRBV19 and TRBJ1-1): GGIITQTPKFLIGQEGQKLTLKCQQNFNHDTMYWYRQDSGKGLRLIYYSITENDLQKGDLSEGYDASREKKSSFSLTVTSAQKNEMAVFLCASTPGQHTEVFFGKGTRLTVV.